These 26 T cell receptor beta chains share one sample of origin, sequenced in a study of metastatic and nonmetastatic thyroid tumors. TCRdb recomputed clones from the PCR reads via MiXCR. The sample has about 20,000 clones, less than 45% seen once; the top ten hold 20% to 25%. Before thyroid surgery, none of the patients had received any treatment. Source material: blood. Receptors were obtained from a male donor with papillary thyroid cancer or a benign thyroid nodule (not recorded which). Some clones in this sample may be carry-over from other donors' samples.

This clone was detected only a few times. The rearrangement links TRBV6-1 to TRBJ1-2; TRBD1 matches 9 bases. This CDR3 is 15 amino acids long. Germline V lookup: CDR1 MNHNS, CDR2 SASEGT. J lost 5 bases, V lost 5 bases, and 9 bases had no gene match. The CDR3 nucleotides are TGTGCCAGCAGTCCCACAGGGGGCGCGAAGTATGGCTACACCTTC. It yields the protein CASSPTGGAKYGYTF.

The chain couples TRBV30 to TRBJ2-4; possibly TRBD1 or TRBD2 for D (5 bases each). Trimming pared 1 base from V and 6 bases from J, leaving 10 bases between. Germline V gene lookup returns CDR1 GTSNPN and CDR2 SVGIG (reference sequence). The CDR3 contains 13 residues. In DNA, the CDR3 is TGTGCCTGGAGTGACGGGGCGATAAACATTCAGTACTTC. It translates to CAWSDGAINIQYF.

This clone was observed at least ten times. J is TRBJ2-5 and V is TRBV11-3, with 8 positions matching TRBD1. V shed 5 bases and J 5 bases; nucleotides not matched to a gene: 7. The germline CDR1 and CDR2 sequences are SGHNT and YENEEA. This CDR3 comprises 14 residues. The CDR3 here is CASSPGGLQETQYF. The CDR3 nucleotides are TGTGCCAGCAGCCCAGGGGGCCTTCAGGAGACCCAGTACTTC.

This clone was seen a few times. V and J are TRBV27 and TRBJ1-2; 7 bases agree with TRBD1. After removal of 6 bases from V and 5 bases from J, the junction contained 12 bases not matched to a gene. Germline V gene sequence: CDR1 MNHEY, CDR2 SMNVEV (reference sequence). This CDR3 contains 15 residues. CDR3 DNA: TGTGCCAGCAGATACAAAAAAACAGGGGTTTATGGCTACACCTTC. The encoded protein is CASRYKKTGVYGYTF.

This clone appeared many times. The chain couples TRBV20-1 to TRBJ2-1; D is unclear. Trimming took 4 bases from V and 7 from J, leaving 8 bases between them. The CDR3 is made up of 11 amino acids. CDR1 is DFQATT, CDR2 SNEGSKA, per germline (reference sequence). The CDR3 sequence is CSATDSNEQFF. In DNA form, the CDR3 reads TGCAGTGCTACCGACTCGAATGAGCAGTTCTTC.

This clone was found many times. This may be a read error, as it is one base from a much larger clone. The J gene is TRBJ2-3, the V gene TRBV11-2; D perhaps matches TRBD2 (6 bases). Trimming removed 2 bases at V and 4 bases at J, with 16 bases between. The V gene's germline CDR1 is SGHAT and CDR2 FQNNGV. This CDR3 has 16 residues. In DNA, the CDR3 is TGTGCCAGCAGCTTACTCGGCGGGGATAGCGCAGATACGCAGTATTTT. It specifies CASSLLGGDSADTQYF.

This clone was picked up many times. The rearrangement links TRBV20-1 to TRBJ2-5; 7 bases line up with TRBD2. Trimming cost V 3 bases and J 0 bases; bases outside gene matches: 4. Germline V gene sequence: CDR1 DFQATT, CDR2 SNEGSKA (reference sequence). The CDR3 runs 14 residues. The CDR3 is CSARIGGDQETQYF. The CDR3 nucleotides are TGCAGTGCTAGGATTGGGGGGGACCAAGAGACCCAGTACTTC.

The chain uses TRBV20-1 and TRBJ2-2, with a possible D match to TRBD1 (5 bases). The CDR3 has 18 residues. The V gene lost 0 bases and the J gene lost 5 bases, with 22 bases spanning the gap. Germline V gives CDR1 DFQATT, CDR2 SNEGSKA (reference sequence). CDR3 in DNA: TGCAGTGCTAGAGAGCCGGCAGGGCTACGGAAAAGGACCGGGGAGCTGTTTTTT. The encoded protein is CSAREPAGLRKRTGELFF.

This clone is judged medium-sized. The chain couples TRBV11-2 to TRBJ1-6; D is ambiguous. Trimming shortened V by 5 bases and J by 12 bases, and 14 bases separated the two germline ends. The CDR3 is made up of 13 amino acids. From germline, CDR1 is SGHAT and CDR2 FQNNGV. The CDR3 region has the DNA TGTGCCAGCAGCCTAGGCGGGCCTGGACCCCTCCACTTT. As protein: CASSLGGPGPLHF.

The J gene is TRBJ2-1, the V gene TRBV6-5; 10 nucleotides agree with TRBD2. Trimming took 2 bases from V and 5 from J; bases not matched to a gene: 6. The germline gives CDR1 MNHEY, CDR2 SVGAGI. The CDR3 runs to 16 residues. The CDR3 loop reads CASSYRASGSNNEQFF. Here the CDR3 DNA reads TGTGCCAGCAGTTACCGAGCTAGCGGGAGTAACAATGAGCAGTTCTTC.

This sequence joins TRBV12-3 or TRBV12-4 and TRBJ2-7; either TRBD1 or TRBD2 may supply D (5 bases each). Trimming took 5 bases from V and 3 from J, leaving 8 bases between them. There are 12 residues in the CDR3. CDR3 nucleotides: TGTGCCAGCAGTGGGGACGGCTACGAGCAGTACTTC. Residues: CASSGDGYEQYF.

This clone was detected ten times or more. The chain is built from TRBV7-2 and TRBJ2-1, with TRBD2 as a possible D gene (6 bases). This CDR3 has 10 amino acids. Germline CDR1 is SGHTA and CDR2 is FQGNSA. Trimming took 3 bases from V and 12 from J, leaving 6 bases between them. The CDR3 here is CASSFGGQFF. The CDR3, as DNA: TGTGCCAGCAGCTTCGGGGGGCAGTTCTTC.

V usage is TRBV30 and J usage is TRBJ2-7; D call uncertain. This CDR3 has 11 amino acids. Trimming took 7 bases from V and 0 from J, leaving 7 bases between them. Germline V lookup: CDR1 GTSNPN, CDR2 SVGIG (reference sequence). The CDR3 DNA reads TGTGCCTTGGCCCACTCCTACGAGCAGTACTTC. This translates into CALAHSYEQYF.

This clone was recorded a few times. This sample also contains other DNA sequences that code for the same CDR3. The chain joins TRBV20-1 to TRBJ2-3; D is uncertain. The CDR3 totals 15 residues. The V end was cut by 5 bases, the J end by 0 bases, with 15 bases between. Germline V CDR1 and CDR2: DFQATT, SNEGSKA (reference sequence). CDR3 in DNA: TGCAGTGCTGGAGTTAGGAAGGCCAGCACAGATACGCAGTATTTT. As protein: CSAGVRKASTDTQYF.

By sample share, this clone is medium-sized. This sequence joins TRBV15 and TRBJ1-2; tentatively, D is TRBD1 (5 bases). V was pared by 4 bases and J by 8 bases, with 14 bases between. The germline V gene encodes CDR1 LNHNV and CDR2 YYDKDF (reference sequence). The CDR3 spans 13 residues. As DNA, the CDR3 is TGTGCCACCAGCAAACAGGCCCAAGGCGGCTACACCTTC. This translates into CATSKQAQGGYTF.

This clone was detected ten times or more. V usage is TRBV6-2 or TRBV6-3 and J usage is TRBJ2-7, with D possibly TRBD1 on 5 matching bases. Germline CDR1 is MNHEY and CDR2 is SVGEGT. V lost 5 bases and J 4 bases, leaving 9 bases between the germline ends. This CDR3 comprises 12 residues. The CDR3 sequence is CASSLQGYEQYF. In nucleotides, the CDR3 is TGTGCCAGCAGTCTTCAGGGTTACGAGCAGTACTTC.

By sample fraction, this clone is medium-sized. The chain recombines TRBV11-3 with TRBJ2-3; 8 bases map to TRBD2. The CDR3 length is 15 residues. Germline CDR1 reads SGHNT; CDR2 reads YENEEA. Losses at the gene ends were 5 bases for V and 3 bases for J; bases not matched to a gene: 7. Here the CDR3 DNA reads TGTGCCAGCAGCCCCGGGGGGGGTCCGACAGATACGCAGTATTTT. As protein: CASSPGGGPTDTQYF.

The chain links TRBV11-2 to TRBJ1-2; possibly TRBD1 for D (6 bases). There are 14 residues in the CDR3. V was trimmed by 8 bases and J by 0 bases, leaving 13 bases between them. The germline gives CDR1 SGHAT, CDR2 FQNNGV. In nucleotides, the CDR3 is TGTGCCAGCTCTACAGGGCCCACTAACTATGGCTACACCTTC. This encodes CASSTGPTNYGYTF.

By share of the sample, this clone is medium-sized. J is TRBJ2-5 and V is TRBV6-4; 8 nucleotides line up with TRBD2. V dropped 3 bases and J dropped 4; count of bases not matched to a gene: 7. CDR1 is MRHNA and CDR2 is SNTAGT in the germline V gene. The CDR3 runs to 15 residues. As DNA, the CDR3 is TGTGCCAGCAGTGAACAAGCGGGAGTGGTAGAGACCCAGTACTTC. Translating it yields CASSEQAGVVETQYF.

By share, this clone counts as medium-sized. The chain has TRBV6-2 or TRBV6-3 and TRBJ1-5, with D perhaps matching TRBD1 (5 bases). The CDR3 spans 13 residues. Trimming pared 5 bases from V and 5 bases from J, leaving 10 bases between. Germline V CDR1 and CDR2: MNHEY, SVGEGT. DNA of the CDR3: TGTGCCAGCAGTGGGGCAGCATATCAGCCCCAGCATTTT. Encoded protein: CASSGAAYQPQHF.

Within the sample, this clone is medium-sized (0.01 to 0.1%). CDR3 nucleotides: TGTGCCAGCAGCTTACCCGGGGAGCTGTTTTTT. This sequence encodes CASSLPGELFF. The V call is TRBV5-5, the J call TRBJ2-2; D remains unclear. V lost 2 bases and J lost 6, with 2 bases in between. Germline loops: CDR1 SGHKS, CDR2 YYEKEE (reference sequence). The CDR3 totals 11 residues.

This chain uses TRBV30 with TRBJ2-1, with D possibly being TRBD2 (6 bases). V was clipped by 3 bases and J by 5 bases, with 14 bases between them. This CDR3 comprises 14 residues. CDR1 GTSNPN and CDR2 SVGIG come from the germline V gene (reference sequence). CDR3 amino acids: CAWRARWGDNEQFF. The CDR3 DNA is TGTGCCTGGAGGGCGAGGTGGGGGGACAATGAGCAGTTCTTC.

V gene TRBV5-1 combines with J gene TRBJ1-4; D ambiguous. Per germline, CDR1 SGHRS and CDR2 YFSETQ. This CDR3 region has 14 residues. Trimming took off 4 bases at V and 4 bases at J, with 11 bases between the two ends. The CDR3 bases are TGCGCCAGCAGCAGTGATAAGGGTAATGAAAAACTGTTTTTT. Its translation: CASSSDKGNEKLFF. Supplemented by reference TRBV5-1 and TRBJ1-4, the full variable domain reads KAGVTQTPRYLIKTRGQQVTLSCSPISGHRSVSWYQQTPGQGLQFLFEYFSETQRNKGNFPGRFSGRQFSNSRSEMNVSTLELGDSALYLCASSSDKGNEKLFFGSGTQLSVL.

The rearrangement links TRBV11-3 to TRBJ2-7; possibly TRBD2 for D (5 bases). The V end lost 5 bases, the J end lost 2 bases, and 16 bases lay between the germline ends. Germline V gives CDR1 SGHNT, CDR2 YENEEA. This CDR3 comprises 15 residues. The CDR3 DNA is TGTGCCAGCAGCAAACGGGCGGGCATGGCCTACGAGCAGTACTTC. Translated: CASSKRAGMAYEQYF.

A single count supports this clone. The genes are TRBV4-1 and TRBJ1-4; D is unclear. Germline lookup yields CDR1 MGHRA and CDR2 YSYEKL. Trimming cost V 4 bases and J 4 bases, with 7 bases left between them. The CDR3 is made up of 13 amino acids. The CDR3, as DNA: TGCGCCAGCAGCCCGGAGGATAATGAAAAACTGTTTTTT. Residues: CASSPEDNEKLFF.

Relative to its sample, this clone is medium-sized. CDR3 nucleotides: TGTGCCAGCAGGACTAGCTCCTACAATGAGCAGTTCTTC. The encoded protein is CASRTSSYNEQFF. The chain has TRBV11-3 and TRBJ2-1, with TRBD2 as a possible D gene (6 bases). V was pared by 6 bases and J by 0 bases, with 6 bases between. The CDR3 is 13 residues long. Looked up from germline, CDR1 is SGHNT and CDR2 is YENEEA. Full variable domain (rest looked up from reference TRBV11-3 and TRBJ2-1): EAGVVQSPRYKIIEKKQPVAFWCNPISGHNTLYWYLQNLGQGPELLIRYENEEAVDDSQLPKDRFSAERLKGVDSTLKIQPAELGDSAVYLCASRTSSYNEQFFGPGTRLTVL.